This passage covers 26 T cell receptor beta chains from one sample sequenced in a study of cytomegalovirus exposure and HLA in healthy donors listed by TCRdb under 2017. Library method: the immunoSEQ multiplex PCR assay. For the multiplex PCR, a mixture combining 60 forward primers for TCR Vbeta segments and 13 reverse primers for TCR Jbeta segments was used. Entries here come from immuneACCESS through TCRdb and include only in-frame sequences with V and J called. Some clones fail to appear in such tables; in the studies checked, an unresolved V gene covers under half of the shortfall, and the cause of the remainder is unknown. The sample includes 150,000 or so clones, with around three quarters observed a single time. The ten largest account for about an eighth of the sample. The sequencing sample was made of PBMCs. These receptors were obtained from a man aged 35 to 55 in good health and CMV-seropositive.

The genes are TRBV28 and TRBJ1-5; 10 bases line up with TRBD1. V was pared by 6 bases and J by 7 bases, with 9 bases of the junction left unmatched. The germline V gene encodes CDR1 MDHEN and CDR2 SYDVKM. This CDR3 comprises 15 residues. The CDR3, as DNA: TGTGCCAGCAGCATAGGGGGACAGGGGAGCCAGCCCCAGCATTTT. It is translated as CASSIGGQGSQPQHF.

The chain is built from TRBV6-6 and TRBJ2-7, with 9 bases matching TRBD2. V lost 0 bases and J lost 5; bases outside the gene matches: 5. Germline V gene lookup returns CDR1 MNHNY and CDR2 SVGAGI (reference sequence). CDR3 length: 15 amino acids. In DNA form, the CDR3 reads TGTGCCAGCAGTTACTCGAGGGCGGGAGGGGACGAGCAGTACTTC. Its protein is CASSYSRAGGDEQYF.

This sequence joins TRBV5-1 and TRBJ2-1, with 9 bases identical to TRBD2. V gave up 1 base and J gave up 2 bases; unmatched junction bases: 7. Germline V gives CDR1 SGHRS, CDR2 YFSETQ. The CDR3 runs 17 residues. The CDR3 DNA reads as TGCGCCAGCAGCTTGACCTCTAGCGGGACCACCTACAATGAGCAGTTCTTC. Amino acid sequence: CASSLTSSGTTYNEQFF.

The V call is TRBV6-1, the J call TRBJ2-7; a weak D match, TRBD1 (6 bases). V lost 3 bases and J lost 0, with 12 bases in between. This CDR3 has 15 amino acids. The germline gives CDR1 MNHNS, CDR2 SASEGT. CDR3 sequence: CASSDPDRYSYEQYF. In DNA form, the CDR3 reads TGTGCCAGCAGTGATCCGGACAGATACTCCTACGAGCAGTACTTC.

The rearrangement links TRBV19 to TRBJ1-6; 11 bases fit TRBD1. Germline trimming cut 7 bases from V and 9 bases from J; bases unmatched to any gene: 8. The germline CDR1 and CDR2 sequences are LNHDA and SQIVND (reference sequence). The CDR3 sequence is 15 residues long. The CDR3 DNA reads as TGTGCCAGTAAAGGACAGGGGGCGCGGACTTCACCCCTCCACTTT. Translated: CASKGQGARTSPLHF.

This clone has more than one count but fewer than ten. CDR3 nucleotide sequence: TGTGCCAGTAGTATAGGGGGGCGACAAGAGACCCAGTACTTC. Protein sequence: CASSIGGRQETQYF. The chain couples TRBV19 to TRBJ2-5, with D tentatively TRBD1 (6 bases). Per germline, CDR1 LNHDA and CDR2 SQIVND (reference sequence). The CDR3 is made up of 14 amino acids. The germline V and J ends were trimmed by 1 base and 2 bases, with 8 bases remaining between them.

The genes are TRBV6-1 and TRBJ2-7; TRBD2 is a possible D gene (6 bases). With 7 bases removed from V and 2 bases from J, the gap between germline ends came to 12 bases. CDR1 and CDR2 (germline): MNHNS, SASEGT. The CDR3 runs to 13 residues. The CDR3 protein is CASTPGAPYEQYF. CDR3 sequence (DNA): TGTGCCAGCACCCCGGGAGCCCCCTACGAGCAGTACTTC.

The chain carries TRBV4-3 and TRBJ2-3; weak D call: TRBD2 (5 bases). The length of the CDR3 is 12 residues. Germline CDR1 LGHNA, CDR2 YSLEER. V lost 4 bases and J lost 5, with 7 bases in between. CDR3 in DNA: TGCGCCAGCAGCCTTCGGGGAGATACGCAGTATTTT. Amino acids: CASSLRGDTQYF.

The chain couples TRBV7-9 to TRBJ2-2, with TRBD2 as a possible D gene (6 bases). The V gene lost 5 bases and the J gene lost 1 base, with 11 bases spanning the gap. The CDR3 consists of 15 residues. Germline V gene data show CDR1 as SEHNR and CDR2 as FQNEAQ (reference sequence). CDR3 sequence: CASSLSGGNTGELFF. The CDR3 DNA reads as TGTGCCAGCAGCCTCTCCGGGGGGAACACCGGGGAGCTGTTTTTT.

The J gene is TRBJ1-1, the V gene TRBV5-5, with D possibly TRBD1 on 6 matching bases. This CDR3 is built from 15 residues. CDR1 SGHKS and CDR2 YYEKEE come from the germline V gene (reference sequence). V gave up 2 bases and J gave up 0 bases, with 11 bases separating them. The CDR3 region has the DNA TGTGCCAGCAGCTTCAAGACAGGTATGAACACTGAAGCTTTCTTT. It codes for CASSFKTGMNTEAFF.

This clone was seen only once. This chain uses TRBV5-6 with TRBJ2-5, with TRBD2 as a possible D gene (5 bases). The length of the CDR3 is 12 residues. Trimming took 4 bases from V and 4 from J, leaving 8 bases between them. Germline loops: CDR1 SGHDT, CDR2 YYEEEE. CDR3 DNA: TGTGCCAGCAGCCCGGGGAGAGAGACCCAGTACTTC. Amino acid sequence: CASSPGRETQYF.

This clone appeared a single time. The chain employs TRBV12-5 and TRBJ1-1; a weak D match, TRBD1 (5 bases). V shed 7 bases and J shed 4 bases, with 13 bases lying between them. The CDR3 runs 13 residues. Germline V gives CDR1 LGHNT, CDR2 FRNRAP. Here the CDR3 reads CASVGRVGTEAFF. In DNA form, the CDR3 reads TGTGCTAGTGTGGGCAGGGTCGGCACTGAAGCTTTCTTT.

The chain combines TRBV27 with TRBJ2-1; 7 bases map to TRBD2. The CDR3 is made up of 15 amino acids. V dropped 3 bases and J dropped 2; count of bases not matched to a gene: 4. CDR1 is MNHEY and CDR2 is SMNVEV in the germline V gene (reference sequence). CDR3 protein: CASSFGLAAYNEQFF. The CDR3 bases are TGTGCCAGCAGTTTCGGGCTAGCGGCCTACAATGAGCAGTTCTTC.

The rearrangement uses TRBV7-6 and TRBJ1-1; a possible D gene is TRBD1 (5 bases). V lost 4 bases to trimming and J lost 1 base, with 10 bases between them. This CDR3 spans 14 amino acids. Germline V gives CDR1 SGHVS, CDR2 FNYEAQ. The CDR3 DNA reads as TGTGCCAGCAGCTCATGGGGGGAGAACACTGAAGCTTTCTTT. Translation: CASSSWGENTEAFF. The variable domain in full, completed from reference TRBV7-6 and TRBJ1-1, reads GAGVSQSPRYKVTKRGQDVALRCDPISGHVSLYWYRQALGQGPEFLTYFNYEAQQDKSGLPNDRFSAERPEGSISTLTIQRTEQRDSAMYRCASSSWGENTEAFFGQGTRLTVV.

The gene calls are TRBV5-6 and TRBJ1-1; D is possibly TRBD1 (6 bases). Per germline, CDR1 SGHDT and CDR2 YYEEEE. Between the trimmed V and J ends, which lost 0 bases and 5 bases, there was a span of 11 bases. This CDR3 contains 14 residues. This CDR3 is CASSLDREGTEAFF. The CDR3 nucleotides read TGTGCCAGCAGCTTGGACAGGGAAGGGACTGAAGCTTTCTTT.

This chain joins TRBV7-2 and TRBJ2-3, with D possibly TRBD2 on 6 matching bases. Germline assignment: CDR1 SGHTA and CDR2 FQGNSA. Trimming removed 5 bases from V and 3 bases from J, with 12 bases in between. The CDR3 has 14 amino acids. CDR3 in DNA: TGTGCCAGCAGCCAGAGCGGGTATACAGATACGCAGTATTTT. This gives the protein CASSQSGYTDTQYF.

V is TRBV7-8 and J is TRBJ2-1, with 10 positions matching TRBD2. Trimming took 1 base from V and 0 from J; bases not matched to a gene: 12. Germline V lookup: CDR1 SGHVS, CDR2 FQNEAQ. CDR3 length equals 20 residues. CDR3 sequence: CASSLVSGRVLGASYNEQFF. As DNA, the CDR3 is TGTGCCAGCAGCTTAGTGAGCGGGAGGGTTTTGGGGGCCTCCTACAATGAGCAGTTCTTC.

This rearrangement joins TRBV6-1 to TRBJ2-1, with 7 nucleotides matching TRBD1. The CDR3 is made up of 16 amino acids. CDR1 and CDR2 (germline): MNHNS, SASEGT. V trimming: 2 bases; J trimming: 0 bases; junction bases outside the gene matches: 4. This CDR3 is CASSEFGTVSYNEQFF. CDR3 bases: TGTGCCAGCAGTGAATTTGGGACAGTCTCCTACAATGAGCAGTTCTTC.

This clone was seen only a few times. The rearrangement links TRBV9 to TRBJ2-1; 7 bases line up with TRBD2. The CDR3 has 15 amino acids. The J segment lost 8 bases and the V segment lost 7 bases, leaving 15 bases of the junction unmatched. Germline V gene data show CDR1 as SGDLS and CDR2 as YYNGEE. This CDR3 reads CASALAGRIGDEQFF. In nucleotides, the CDR3 is TGTGCCAGCGCCCTAGCCGGGAGGATTGGTGATGAGCAGTTCTTC.

V gene TRBV30 combines with J gene TRBJ2-7; D is perhaps TRBD2 (5 bases). Trimming removed 3 bases at V and 2 bases at J, with 14 bases between. Germline loops: CDR1 GTSNPN, CDR2 SVGIG (reference sequence). The CDR3 totals 14 residues. The DNA for the CDR3 is TGTGCCTGGAGCCGAGGGTTAGGGACCTACGAGCAGTACTTC. Translating it yields CAWSRGLGTYEQYF.

The gene calls are TRBV11-1 and TRBJ2-5; no clear D gene. Germline V CDR1 and CDR2: SGHAT, FQDESV (reference sequence). The CDR3 contains 13 residues. Trimming removed 3 bases at V and 2 bases at J, with 7 bases between. The CDR3 coding sequence is TGTGCCAGCAGCTTTCGGAGTCAAGAGACCCAGTACTTC. It is translated as CASSFRSQETQYF.

The sample holds a few counts of this clone. The V call is TRBV7-2, the J call TRBJ2-7; TRBD1 matches at 8 bases. The germline V gene encodes CDR1 SGHTA and CDR2 FQGNSA. J lost 4 bases, V lost 5 bases, and 10 bases had no gene match. This CDR3 contains 15 residues. Here the CDR3 DNA reads TGTGCCAGCAGCGTAGGAGCAGGGGGCTATTACGAGCAGTACTTC. This translates into CASSVGAGGYYEQYF.

This clone was recorded once. This chain uses TRBV6-5 with TRBJ2-2; possible D gene TRBD2, 6 bases. The CDR3 is 15 amino acids. V was trimmed by 0 bases and J by 6 bases, leaving 11 bases between them. The germline V gene encodes CDR1 MNHEY and CDR2 SVGAGI. CDR3 sequence: CASSYSSSGAGELFF. Here the CDR3 DNA reads TGTGCCAGCAGTTACTCGAGTAGCGGAGCCGGGGAGCTGTTTTTT.

The CDR3 is CASSVEQFTEAFF. In DNA form, the CDR3 reads TGTGCCAGCAGCGTAGAACAGTTCACTGAAGCTTTCTTT. This sequence joins TRBV9 and TRBJ1-1, with D unclear. Germline V gene data show CDR1 as SGDLS and CDR2 as YYNGEE. The CDR3 has 13 amino acids. V dropped 0 bases and J dropped 4 bases, with 7 bases sitting between them.

The chain uses TRBV11-2 and TRBJ1-1; the match to TRBD1 covers 7 bases. Germline CDR1 reads SGHAT; CDR2 reads FQNNGV. V gave up 4 bases and J gave up 2 bases; unmatched junction bases: 7. CDR3 length: 15 residues. For the CDR3, the DNA is TGTGCCAGCAGCTCAACTAACAGGGGCAACACTGAAGCTTTCTTT. This codes for CASSSTNRGNTEAFF.

The chain carries TRBV28 and TRBJ2-7, with D possibly TRBD1 on 5 matching bases. V gave up 7 bases and J gave up 3 bases, with 28 bases separating them. The germline CDR1 and CDR2 sequences are MDHEN and SYDVKM. The CDR3 covers 18 residues. This CDR3 is CASNGDRTREQVFYEQYF. DNA of the CDR3: TGTGCCAGCAACGGCGATCGCACCAGGGAACAAGTTTTCTACGAGCAGTACTTC.